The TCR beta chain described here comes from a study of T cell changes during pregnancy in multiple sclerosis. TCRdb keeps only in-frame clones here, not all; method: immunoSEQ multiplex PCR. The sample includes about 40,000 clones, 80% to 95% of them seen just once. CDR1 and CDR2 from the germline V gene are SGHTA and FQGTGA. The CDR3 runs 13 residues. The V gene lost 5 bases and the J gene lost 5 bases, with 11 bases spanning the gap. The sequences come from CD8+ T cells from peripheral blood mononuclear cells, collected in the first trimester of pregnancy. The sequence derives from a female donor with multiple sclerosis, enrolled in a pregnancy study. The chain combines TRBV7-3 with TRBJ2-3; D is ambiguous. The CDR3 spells CASSPPRRDTQYF. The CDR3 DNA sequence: TGTGCCAGCAGCCCACCCCGCAGAGATACGCAGTATTTT.